These 7 T cell receptor beta chains came from one sample sequenced in a study of OX40 agonist ivuxolimab in advanced cancers. Some clones are missing from TCRdb's copy, which holds only in-frame ones; the method was immunoSEQ multiplex PCR. The sample has about 54,000 clones; approximately 88% are singletons. Sequenced material: CD4+ or CD8+ T cells sorted from blood, taken in a trial of the OX40 agonist ivuxolimab. All receptors derive from an adult with an advanced solid tumor such as melanoma, head and neck, liver or kidney cancer.

Written as DNA, the CDR3 is TGTGCCAGTAGTATAGGGTTAGGGCTAGCGGGAACGGAGACCCAGTACTTC. Its translation is CASSIGLGLAGTETQYF. The chain links TRBV19 to TRBJ2-5, with 9 bases that match TRBD2. V lost 1 base and J lost 5; bases outside the gene matches: 11. Germline CDR1 reads LNHDA; CDR2 reads SQIVND (reference sequence). The CDR3 contains 17 residues.

The chain links TRBV19 to TRBJ2-1, with TRBD2 as a possible D gene (6 bases). Per the germline V gene, CDR1 is LNHDA and CDR2 is SQIVND (reference sequence). This CDR3 comprises 13 residues. The V end was cut by 7 bases, the J end by 12 bases, with 19 bases between. The CDR3 coding sequence is TGTGCCAGTACCGAAAGAGAGGAGCGGGTGCAGTTCTTC. Its translation is CASTEREERVQFF.

The chain couples TRBV11-3 to TRBJ2-2; D remains unclear. Germline-derived CDR1 and CDR2 are SGHNT and YENEEA. Trimming stripped 0 bases from V and 7 bases from J, with 3 bases between. CDR3 length: 12 residues. The CDR3, as DNA: TGTGCCAGCAGCTTAGAGGTCGGGGAGCTGTTTTTT. It specifies CASSLEVGELFF.

This chain joins TRBV11-2 and TRBJ2-1; 7 positions match TRBD1. The V gene's germline CDR1 is SGHAT and CDR2 FQNNGV. J gave up 2 bases and V 3 bases, and 4 bases lay outside the gene matches. The CDR3 runs to 15 residues. CDR3 bases: TGTGCCAGCAGCTTCGGACAGGTCCCCTACAATGAGCAGTTCTTC. Translating gives CASSFGQVPYNEQFF.

The rearrangement links TRBV19 to TRBJ2-5; D possibly matches TRBD1 or TRBD2 (5 bases each). Germline V lookup: CDR1 LNHDA, CDR2 SQIVND (reference sequence). V dropped 10 bases and J dropped 4 bases, with 13 bases sitting between them. The length of the CDR3 is 12 residues. CDR3 sequence reads: CATSDGGETQYF. DNA of the CDR3: TGTGCCACTTCGGATGGGGGAGAGACCCAGTACTTC.

J is TRBJ1-2 and V is TRBV5-6; weak D call: TRBD1 (6 bases). This CDR3 contains 14 residues. Germline CDR1 SGHDT, CDR2 YYEEEE. Trimming stripped 5 bases from V and 4 bases from J, with 15 bases between. The DNA for the CDR3 is TGTGCCAGCAGTGGCGGGGGGCTTGCCTATGGCTACACCTTC. It encodes CASSGGGLAYGYTF.

The CDR3 DNA reads as TGCGCCAGCAGCCAAGGTCCGACATATTCCTACGAGCAGTACTTC. This codes for CASSQGPTYSYEQYF. The V gene is TRBV4-1, the J gene TRBJ2-7; no reliable D call. V was trimmed by 1 base and J by 1 base, leaving 11 bases between them. The germline V gene encodes CDR1 MGHRA and CDR2 YSYEKL. CDR3 length equals 15 residues.